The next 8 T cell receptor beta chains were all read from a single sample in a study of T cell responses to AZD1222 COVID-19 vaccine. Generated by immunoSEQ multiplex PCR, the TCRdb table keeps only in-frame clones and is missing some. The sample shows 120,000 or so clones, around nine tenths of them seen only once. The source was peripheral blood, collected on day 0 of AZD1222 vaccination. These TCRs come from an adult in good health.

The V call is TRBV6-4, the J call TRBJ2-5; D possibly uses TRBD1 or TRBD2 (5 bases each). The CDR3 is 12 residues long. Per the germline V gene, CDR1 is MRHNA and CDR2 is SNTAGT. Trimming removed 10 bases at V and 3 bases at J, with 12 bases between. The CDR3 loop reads CATVGPEETQYF. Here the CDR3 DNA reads TGTGCCACGGTGGGACCAGAAGAGACCCAGTACTTC.

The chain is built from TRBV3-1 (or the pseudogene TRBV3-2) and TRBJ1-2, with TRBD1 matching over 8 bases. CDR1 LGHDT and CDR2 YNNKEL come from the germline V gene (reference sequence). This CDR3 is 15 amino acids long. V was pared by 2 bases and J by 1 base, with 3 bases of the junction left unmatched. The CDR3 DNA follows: TGTGCCAGCAGCCAACAGGGGGCGAGTAACTATGGCTACACCTTC. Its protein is CASSQQGASNYGYTF.

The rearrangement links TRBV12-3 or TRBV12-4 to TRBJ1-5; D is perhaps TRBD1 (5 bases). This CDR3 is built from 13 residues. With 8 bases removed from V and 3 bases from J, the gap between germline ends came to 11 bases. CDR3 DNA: TGTGCCAGCGGGGCAGGCTTCAATCAGCCCCAGCATTTT. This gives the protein CASGAGFNQPQHF.

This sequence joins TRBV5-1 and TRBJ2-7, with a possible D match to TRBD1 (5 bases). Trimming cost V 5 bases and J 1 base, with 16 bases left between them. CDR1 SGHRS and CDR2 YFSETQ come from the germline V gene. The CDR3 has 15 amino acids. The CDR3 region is CASSYRIQSSYEQYF. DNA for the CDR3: TGCGCCAGCAGTTACAGGATCCAGAGTTCCTACGAGCAGTACTTC.

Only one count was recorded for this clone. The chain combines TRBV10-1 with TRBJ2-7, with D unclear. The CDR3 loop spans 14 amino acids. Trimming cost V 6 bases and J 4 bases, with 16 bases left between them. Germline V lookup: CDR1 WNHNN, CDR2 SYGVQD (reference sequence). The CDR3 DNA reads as TGCGCCAGCAGGGACCCACCCGGCGGTTACGAGCAGTACTTC. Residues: CASRDPPGGYEQYF.

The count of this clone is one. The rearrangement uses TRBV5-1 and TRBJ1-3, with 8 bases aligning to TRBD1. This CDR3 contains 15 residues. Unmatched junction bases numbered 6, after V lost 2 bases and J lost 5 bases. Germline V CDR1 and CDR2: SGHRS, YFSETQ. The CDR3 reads CASSFRQGTRNTIYF. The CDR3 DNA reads TGCGCCAGCAGCTTCCGACAGGGGACTCGAAACACCATATATTTT.

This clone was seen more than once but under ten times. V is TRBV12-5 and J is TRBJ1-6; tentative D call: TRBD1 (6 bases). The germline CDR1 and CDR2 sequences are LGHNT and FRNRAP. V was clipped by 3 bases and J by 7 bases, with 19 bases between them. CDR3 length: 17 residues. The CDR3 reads CASGFWIQGRLNSPLHF. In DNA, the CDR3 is TGTGCTAGTGGTTTCTGGATCCAGGGGCGGCTGAATTCACCCCTCCACTTT.

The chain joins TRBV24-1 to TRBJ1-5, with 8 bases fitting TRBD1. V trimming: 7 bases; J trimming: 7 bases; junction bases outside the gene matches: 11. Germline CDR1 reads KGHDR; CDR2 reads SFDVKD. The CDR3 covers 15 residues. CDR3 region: CATSRIVDREQPQHF. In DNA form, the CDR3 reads TGTGCCACCAGCCGGATAGTGGACAGGGAACAGCCCCAGCATTTT.